These 29 T cell receptor beta chains were sequenced from one sample in a study of blood T cell repertoires in COVID-19. Only in-frame clones appear in the TCRdb table, and some are missing; sequencing was by immunoSEQ multiplex PCR. This table has approximately 200,000 clones, around 85% appearing once. The sequenced sample was PBMCs or T cells enriched from blood (not recorded which). Receptors were obtained from a man aged 35-49 years who had recovered from COVID-19.

The V gene is TRBV4-2, the J gene TRBJ2-2; 11 positions match TRBD2. Germline V gene data show CDR1 as LGHNA and CDR2 as YNFKEQ. The CDR3 covers 15 residues. After removal of 4 bases from V and 6 bases from J, the junction contained 4 bases not matched to a gene. CDR3 in DNA: TGTGCCAGCAGCCTTAGCGGGAGGGCCGCCGGGGAGCTGTTTTTT. Amino acid sequence: CASSLSGRAAGELFF.

The chain is built from TRBV11-3 and TRBJ2-7, with 12 bases fitting TRBD2. The CDR3 extends over 14 amino acids. From germline, CDR1 is SGHNT and CDR2 YENEEA. V gave up 3 bases and J gave up 6 bases; unmatched junction bases: 3. CDR3 loop: CASSFGLAGSEQYF. CDR3 nucleotide sequence: TGTGCCAGCAGCTTTGGACTAGCGGGGAGCGAGCAGTACTTC.

The J gene is TRBJ2-2, the V gene TRBV18; D might be TRBD2 (6 bases). V lost 3 bases to trimming and J lost 7 bases, with 18 bases between them. This CDR3 spans 16 amino acids. Germline V CDR1 and CDR2: KGHSH, LQKENI. The CDR3 coding sequence is TGTGCCAGCTCACCCGACTCGGCGGGGCGTCTCGGGGAGCTGTTTTTT. It is translated as CASSPDSAGRLGELFF.

V usage is TRBV30 and J usage is TRBJ1-1; tentatively, D is TRBD1 (5 bases). V was clipped by 3 bases and J by 4 bases, with 18 bases between them. This CDR3 region has 15 residues. Germline CDR1 is GTSNPN and CDR2 is SVGIG (reference sequence). CDR3 sequence: CAWSSGGAGGTEAFF. The CDR3 DNA follows: TGTGCCTGGAGCTCCGGGGGTGCTGGGGGCACTGAAGCTTTCTTT.

The chain combines TRBV5-1 with TRBJ2-6; perhaps TRBD2 as D (5 bases). The CDR3 consists of 18 residues. V dropped 2 bases and J dropped 0 bases, with 15 bases sitting between them. CDR1 and CDR2 (germline): SGHRS, YFSETQ. The CDR3 loop is CASSFDRSGSSGANVLTF. The DNA for the CDR3 is TGCGCCAGCAGCTTCGACCGCTCGGGAAGCTCTGGGGCCAACGTCCTGACTTTC. Variable domain in full (rest from reference TRBV5-1 and TRBJ2-6): KAGVTQTPRYLIKTRGQQVTLSCSPISGHRSVSWYQQTPGQGLQFLFEYFSETQRNKGNFPGRFSGRQFSNSRSEMNVSTLELGDSALYLCASSFDRSGSSGANVLTFGAGSRLTVL.

The chain combines TRBV4-2 with TRBJ2-5, with D unclear. Trimming pared 6 bases from V and 0 bases from J, leaving 14 bases between. This CDR3 spans 15 amino acids. Germline V CDR1 and CDR2: LGHNA, YNFKEQ. CDR3 sequence reads: CASRLSPEYQETQYF. CDR3 nucleotides: TGTGCCAGCAGACTTAGCCCTGAGTACCAAGAGACCCAGTACTTC.

This clone appeared a single time. The V gene is TRBV29-1, the J gene TRBJ2-3; possibly TRBD2 for D (6 bases). The length of the CDR3 is 12 residues. V lost 4 bases to trimming and J lost 4 bases, with 9 bases between them. The germline V gene encodes CDR1 SQVTM and CDR2 ANQGSEA. Written as DNA, the CDR3 is TGCAGCGTTGTAGCTAGCGCAGATACGCAGTATTTT. Its protein is CSVVASADTQYF.

The CDR3 region is CASSEFQGDYNEQFF. The DNA for the CDR3 is TGTGCCAGCAGTGAGTTCCAAGGGGATTACAATGAGCAGTTCTTC. The chain recombines TRBV6-1 with TRBJ2-1, with D perhaps matching TRBD1 (5 bases). Germline CDR1 is MNHNS and CDR2 is SASEGT. V was clipped by 3 bases and J by 4 bases, with 13 bases between them. The CDR3 has 15 residues.

The chain joins TRBV30 to TRBJ1-6, with D hard to call. There are 15 residues in the CDR3. Germline V gives CDR1 GTSNPN, CDR2 SVGIG (reference sequence). Trimming took off 3 bases at V and 0 bases at J, with 9 bases between the two ends. The DNA for the CDR3 is TGTGCCTGGAGGTACCCCAGCTCCTATAATTCACCCCTCCACTTT. This encodes CAWRYPSSYNSPLHF.

Worth noting for this clone: The same CDR3 arises from other DNA sequences in this sample as well. J is TRBJ2-7 and V is TRBV19; the match to TRBD1 covers 8 bases. Per germline, CDR1 LNHDA and CDR2 SQIVND (reference sequence). This CDR3 has 13 residues. V gave up 4 bases and J gave up 3 bases; unmatched junction bases: 2. CDR3 DNA: TGTGCCAGTAGTACCGGGACAGGCTACGAGCAGTACTTC. Residues: CASSTGTGYEQYF.

This clone was seen at least ten times. This chain links TRBV5-1 with TRBJ2-7; D uncertain. The V end was cut by 0 bases, the J end by 4 bases, with 8 bases between. The CDR3 extends over 13 amino acids. Germline V gene sequence: CDR1 SGHRS, CDR2 YFSETQ. The CDR3 sequence: CASSLDLVYEQYF. Written as DNA, the CDR3 is TGCGCCAGCAGCTTGGATCTAGTATACGAGCAGTACTTC.

The rearrangement uses TRBV9 and TRBJ2-5, with 16 bases aligning to TRBD2. Germline V gene lookup returns CDR1 SGDLS and CDR2 YYNGEE. The CDR3 runs 19 residues. Germline trimming cut 0 bases from V and 4 bases from J; bases unmatched to any gene: 9. Written as DNA, the CDR3 is TGTGCCAGCAGCGTAGGTTTTGGGACTAGCGGGAGGGAGAGAGAGACCCAGTACTTC. It specifies CASSVGFGTSGRERETQYF.

The chain links TRBV18 to TRBJ2-3; no clear D. The germline V gene has CDR1 KGHSH and CDR2 LQKENI. V was shortened by 3 bases and J by 2 bases, with 6 bases between the two germline ends. This CDR3 has 13 amino acids. Written as DNA, the CDR3 is TGTGCCAGCTCACCCCCAAACACAGATACGCAGTATTTT. It translates to CASSPPNTDTQYF. Drawing the rest from reference TRBV18 and TRBJ2-3, the complete variable domain is NAGVMQNPRHLVRRRGQEARLRCSPMKGHSHVYWYRQLPEEGLKFMVYLQKENIIDESGMPKERFSAEFPKEGPSILRIQQVVRGDSAAYFCASSPPNTDTQYFGPGTRLTVL.

This clone was observed a single time. V is TRBV7-3 and J is TRBJ2-1; 8 bases fit TRBD1. The CDR3 sequence is 14 residues long. Trimming cost V 5 bases and J 1 base; bases outside gene matches: 1. Germline V CDR1 and CDR2: SGHTA, FQGTGA. CDR3 residues: CASSGTGSYNEQFF. Here the CDR3 DNA reads TGTGCCAGCAGCGGGACAGGTTCCTACAATGAGCAGTTCTTC.

The chain couples TRBV7-3 to TRBJ1-2; D remains unclear. V was pared by 2 bases and J by 0 bases, with 10 bases between. Germline assignment: CDR1 SGHTA and CDR2 FQGTGA. The CDR3 is 15 residues long. CDR3 bases: TGTGCCAGCAGCTTATTACCGGGTCCTAACTATGGCTACACCTTC. It codes for CASSLLPGPNYGYTF.

The chain has TRBV4-2 and TRBJ2-5, with 8 bases aligning to TRBD1. CDR3 length: 14 amino acids. Looked up from germline, CDR1 is LGHNA and CDR2 is YNFKEQ. V gave up 4 bases and J gave up 0 bases; unmatched junction bases: 1. The CDR3 reads CASSPGQDQETQYF. The CDR3 DNA follows: TGTGCCAGCAGCCCGGGACAGGACCAAGAGACCCAGTACTTC.

The chain recombines TRBV4-3 with TRBJ2-4; 8 positions agree with TRBD1. The V gene end was trimmed by 1 base and the J gene end by 0 bases; junction bases not matched to a gene: 14. Germline CDR1 is LGHNA and CDR2 is YSLEER. The CDR3 extends over 20 amino acids. The CDR3 sequence: CASSQGGRDRITLAKNIQYF. The CDR3 DNA reads TGCGCCAGCAGCCAAGGTGGTAGGGACAGGATTACTCTAGCCAAAAACATTCAGTACTTC.

The chain joins TRBV11-3 to TRBJ1-2; 7 bases match TRBD1. This CDR3 has 14 amino acids. The junction had 6 bases not matched to a gene; V was cut back by 4 bases and J by 4 bases. Germline V gives CDR1 SGHNT, CDR2 YENEEA. The CDR3 bases are TGTGCCAGCAGCTCGTCCGGGACAGCCTATGGCTACACCTTC. This sequence encodes CASSSSGTAYGYTF.

This clone has just one count. The chain joins TRBV29-1 to TRBJ1-1, with D hard to call. Germline CDR1 reads SQVTM; CDR2 reads ANQGSEA. The CDR3 spans 12 residues. The V and J ends lost 6 bases and 2 bases respectively, with 10 bases between them. The CDR3 loop is CSVRVQNTEAFF. CDR3 DNA: TGCAGCGTGCGGGTCCAAAACACTGAAGCTTTCTTT.

The chain has TRBV18 and TRBJ2-1; D ambiguous. Germline V lookup: CDR1 KGHSH, CDR2 LQKENI. The CDR3 has 14 amino acids. The V end lost 3 bases, the J end lost 0 bases, and 6 bases lay between the germline ends. The CDR3: CASSPQISYNEQFF. As DNA, the CDR3 is TGTGCCAGCTCACCTCAGATCTCCTACAATGAGCAGTTCTTC.

The chain combines TRBV10-3 with TRBJ1-4; 7 positions match TRBD1. CDR1 and CDR2 (germline): ENHRY, SYGVKD. The CDR3 loop spans 18 amino acids. J lost 9 bases, V lost 5 bases, and 21 bases had no gene match. This chain's CDR3 is CAISNTILGRQGEKKLFF. The CDR3 DNA follows: TGTGCCATCAGTAACACGATCCTGGGGAGGCAGGGGGAGAAAAAACTGTTTTTT.

In nucleotides, the CDR3 is TGCGCCAGCAGCTTTGTTCTAGAATCTGAGCAGTTCTTC. Residues: CASSFVLESEQFF. The chain links TRBV5-1 to TRBJ2-1; D is unclear. Germline V lookup: CDR1 SGHRS, CDR2 YFSETQ. This CDR3 has 13 residues. Trimming took off 2 bases at V and 9 bases at J, with 12 bases between the two ends.

This clone came up many times. This chain joins TRBV24-1 and TRBJ2-3; TRBD1 agrees at 7 bases. Trimming took 3 bases from V and 3 from J; bases not matched to a gene: 5. The CDR3 spans 15 residues. Looked up from germline, CDR1 is KGHDR and CDR2 is SFDVKD. The CDR3 DNA is TGTGCCACCAGTGATGAGTCAGGGGGAACAGATACGCAGTATTTT. This codes for CATSDESGGTDTQYF.

J is TRBJ1-4 and V is TRBV6-5, with no clear D. The CDR3 is 14 residues long. Per germline, CDR1 MNHEY and CDR2 SVGAGI. Trimming removed 5 bases from V and 7 bases from J, with 14 bases in between. The DNA for the CDR3 is TGTGCCAGCAGTCTGCCGTCGGCGGGTGAAAAACTGTTTTTT. Encoded protein: CASSLPSAGEKLFF.

The chain couples TRBV29-1 to TRBJ2-5; D uncertain. The V gene lost 2 bases and the J gene lost 2 bases, with 9 bases spanning the gap. The CDR3 is 13 amino acids. Germline V gene data show CDR1 as SQVTM and CDR2 as ANQGSEA. CDR3 DNA: TGCAGCGTTGAAAAACAGCAACAAGAGACCCAGTACTTC. Protein product: CSVEKQQQETQYF.

This clone was recorded a few times. The chain combines TRBV11-3 with TRBJ2-1; 9 bases map to TRBD1. The CDR3 length is 15 residues. The V gene's germline CDR1 is SGHNT and CDR2 YENEEA. Trimming at V came to 5 bases and at J to 6 bases, leaving 8 bases not matched to a gene. The CDR3: CASSKTGTGSNEQFF. The CDR3 coding sequence is TGTGCCAGCAGCAAGACCGGGACAGGGTCCAATGAGCAGTTCTTC.

V usage is TRBV10-3 and J usage is TRBJ1-6, with D possibly matching TRBD1 (6 bases). Trimming removed 4 bases at V and 6 bases at J, with 13 bases between. The germline gives CDR1 ENHRY, CDR2 SYGVKD. The CDR3 runs 15 residues. This chain's CDR3 is CAISVGGVRNSPLHF. CDR3 bases: TGTGCCATCAGTGTAGGGGGGGTCCGTAATTCACCCCTCCACTTT.

The V gene is TRBV27, the J gene TRBJ2-1; 7 bases match TRBD1. V lost 3 bases, J lost 9 bases, and 14 bases stayed unmatched. The CDR3 loop spans 16 amino acids. Germline V gene sequence: CDR1 MNHEY, CDR2 SMNVEV (reference sequence). The CDR3 nucleotides are TGTGCCAGCAGTTTCTCCGGGACAGTAAGTTCCATTGAGCAGTTCTTC. As protein: CASSFSGTVSSIEQFF.

This rearrangement joins TRBV5-4 to TRBJ1-2; 8 nucleotides match TRBD1. CDR1 SGHNT and CDR2 YYREEE come from the germline V gene (reference sequence). The CDR3 runs 14 residues. The junction had 4 bases not matched to a gene; V was cut back by 2 bases and J by 4 bases. The CDR3 DNA follows: TGTGCCAGCAGCTTCGAGGACAGGGCCTATGGCTACACCTTC. Translation: CASSFEDRAYGYTF.